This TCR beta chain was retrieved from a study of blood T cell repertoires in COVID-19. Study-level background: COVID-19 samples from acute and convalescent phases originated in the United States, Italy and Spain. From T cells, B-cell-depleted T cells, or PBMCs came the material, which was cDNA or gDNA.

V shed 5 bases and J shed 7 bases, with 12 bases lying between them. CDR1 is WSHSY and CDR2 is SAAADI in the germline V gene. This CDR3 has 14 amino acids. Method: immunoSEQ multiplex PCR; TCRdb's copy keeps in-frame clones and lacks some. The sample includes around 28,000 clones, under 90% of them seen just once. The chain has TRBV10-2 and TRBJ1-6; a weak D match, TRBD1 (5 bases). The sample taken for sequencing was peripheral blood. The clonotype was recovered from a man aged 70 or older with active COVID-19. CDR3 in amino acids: CASSPGRGNSPLHF. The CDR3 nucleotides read TGCGCCAGCAGTCCTGGACGGGGGAATTCACCCCTCCACTTT.